These 23 T cell receptor beta chains were sequenced from one sample in a study of shared T cell receptors in the human thymus. TCRdb's copy holds only in-frame clones and misses some; the assay was immunoSEQ multiplex PCR. The top ten clones hold 0.009% to 0.0095% of a sample with hundreds of thousands of clones, more than 75% of them seen once. These data were likewise used in another study, on human thymus T cells.

The sequencing input was thymocytes. The receptor set was obtained from a boy younger than two with a congenital heart defect.

CDR3 residues: CASSLGVGAGEQYF. CDR3 DNA sequence: TGTGCCAGCAGCTTAGGTGTGGGGGCGGGCGAGCAGTACTTC. The rearrangement joins TRBV11-2 to TRBJ2-7, with D possibly TRBD1 on 6 matching bases. Germline V CDR1 and CDR2: SGHAT, FQNNGV. CDR3 length equals 14 residues. V lost 1 base, J lost 6 bases, and 13 bases lay in between.

This chain connects TRBV28 to TRBJ1-1; possibly TRBD1 for D (5 bases). V was shortened by 5 bases and J by 5 bases, with 12 bases between the two germline ends. The CDR3 is made up of 13 amino acids. Looked up from germline, CDR1 is MDHEN and CDR2 is SYDVKM. The CDR3 DNA reads TGTGCCAGCAGTGCCTCCAGACAGACTGAAGCTTTCTTT. Its protein is CASSASRQTEAFF.

The chain joins TRBV7-9 to TRBJ2-3; TRBD2 matches 9 bases. Germline assignment: CDR1 SEHNR and CDR2 FQNEAQ (reference sequence). With V trimmed by 5 bases and J by 4 bases, 10 bases remained unmatched. This CDR3 has 16 residues. As DNA, the CDR3 is TGTGCCAGCAGCCCCCCCCGGACTAGCGAGGCAGATACGCAGTATTTT. Its protein product is CASSPPRTSEADTQYF.

The chain carries TRBV2 and TRBJ2-6, with 7 positions matching TRBD1. This CDR3 is 18 amino acids long. The V gene end was trimmed by 5 bases and the J gene end by 0 bases; junction bases not matched to a gene: 10. Germline V gene sequence: CDR1 SNHLY, CDR2 FYNNEI. The CDR3, as DNA: TGTGCCAGCAGTTCGACCGGGACAGAATACTCTGGGGCCAACGTCCTGACTTTC. It codes for CASSSTGTEYSGANVLTF.

V usage is TRBV5-1 and J usage is TRBJ2-5, with TRBD1 matching 8 bases. CDR1 is SGHRS, CDR2 YFSETQ, per germline. V was clipped by 1 base and J by 0 bases; unmatched bases: 5. This CDR3 region has 16 residues. CDR3 sequence (DNA): TGCGCCAGCAGCTTGTTGCCAGGGGGCTACCAAGAGACCCAGTACTTC. Translation: CASSLLPGGYQETQYF.

The chain uses TRBV18 and TRBJ2-2; weak D call: TRBD1 (6 bases). The germline gives CDR1 KGHSH, CDR2 LQKENI. The V end lost 2 bases, the J end lost 3 bases, and 13 bases lay between the germline ends. The CDR3 runs to 16 residues. The chain's CDR3 is CASSPAGTPYTGELFF. The DNA of the CDR3 is TGTGCCAGCTCACCAGCCGGGACACCTTACACCGGGGAGCTGTTTTTT.

The chain uses TRBV6-1 and TRBJ1-4; no clear D gene. The CDR3 has 14 amino acids. Trimming pared 0 bases from V and 3 bases from J, leaving 5 bases between. Germline V lookup: CDR1 MNHNS, CDR2 SASEGT. The DNA for the CDR3 is TGTGCCAGCAGTGAAGCGCAGGCTAATGAAAAACTGTTTTTT. Translating gives CASSEAQANEKLFF.

This clone showed up just a few times. The chain carries TRBV5-4 and TRBJ2-7, with 10 bases aligning to TRBD2. Germline V gives CDR1 SGHNT, CDR2 YYREEE (reference sequence). The CDR3 covers 17 residues. The junction had 6 bases not matched to a gene; V was cut back by 0 bases and J by 0 bases. DNA for the CDR3: TGTGCCAGCAGCTTGGACATAGCGGGAGGCCCCTCCTACGAGCAGTACTTC. Its protein is CASSLDIAGGPSYEQYF. The entire variable domain, with the rest obtained from reference TRBV5-4 and TRBJ2-7, is as follows: ETGVTQSPTHLIKTRGQQVTLRCSSQSGHNTVSWYQQALGQGPQFIFQYYREEENGRGNFPPRFSGLQFPNYSSELNVNALELDDSALYLCASSLDIAGGPSYEQYFGPGTRLTVT.

The chain uses TRBV10-3 and TRBJ2-1, with a possible D match to TRBD2 (5 bases). CDR3 length: 13 residues. From germline, CDR1 is ENHRY and CDR2 SYGVKD. Trimming left V 8 bases short and J 9 bases short, with 17 bases between. Written as DNA, the CDR3 is TGTGCCATCGATGGCAGGCCCCGGGGTGAGCAGTTCTTC. It codes for CAIDGRPRGEQFF.

CDR3 protein: CASSQAVVGQLPNGYTF. The CDR3 DNA reads TGCGCCAGCAGCCAAGCGGTAGTCGGACAGCTACCAAATGGCTACACCTTC. This sequence joins TRBV4-1 and TRBJ1-2, with D tentatively TRBD1 (6 bases). Germline CDR1 is MGHRA and CDR2 is YSYEKL. V was shortened by 1 base and J by 6 bases, with 21 bases between the two germline ends. The CDR3 has 17 residues.

This sequence joins TRBV7-2 and TRBJ2-7, with 9 bases lining up with TRBD1. V shed 5 bases, J shed 5 bases, and the junction held 10 bases outside the gene matches. Per germline, CDR1 SGHTA and CDR2 FQGNSA. This CDR3 comprises 15 residues. The CDR3: CASSGTGQGSHEQYF. The CDR3 DNA is TGTGCCAGCAGCGGAACGGGACAGGGATCACACGAGCAGTACTTC.

The V and J genes are TRBV28 and TRBJ2-1; D might be TRBD2 (6 bases). In germline, CDR1 is MDHEN, CDR2 SYDVKM. The CDR3 consists of 13 residues. Trimming took 5 bases from V and 8 from J, leaving 13 bases between them. The CDR3 coding sequence is TGTGCCAGCAGTCCCATCGGGGGACATGAGCAGTTCTTC. Translation: CASSPIGGHEQFF. The whole variable domain, filled in from reference TRBV28 and TRBJ2-1, reads DVKVTQSSRYLVKRTGEKVFLECVQDMDHENMFWYRQDPGLGLRLIYFSYDVKMKEKGDIPEGYSVSREKKERFSLILESASTNQTSMYLCASSPIGGHEQFFGPGTRLTVL.

The V gene is TRBV28, the J gene TRBJ2-7; 7 bases agree with TRBD2. Germline assignment: CDR1 MDHEN and CDR2 SYDVKM. This CDR3 contains 13 residues. Trimming cost V 8 bases and J 2 bases; bases outside gene matches: 6. Here the CDR3 reads CASCGSAAYEQYF. The CDR3 nucleotides are TGTGCCAGCTGCGGGAGCGCCGCCTACGAGCAGTACTTC.

The chain combines TRBV4-2 with TRBJ1-1, with D possibly TRBD1 on 6 matching bases. Looked up from germline, CDR1 is LGHNA and CDR2 is YNFKEQ. Trimming removed 0 bases from V and 3 bases from J, with 11 bases in between. The CDR3 totals 15 residues. CDR3 in amino acids: CASSQESRGDTEAFF. CDR3 DNA: TGTGCCAGCAGCCAAGAATCCAGGGGAGACACTGAAGCTTTCTTT.

The rearrangement uses TRBV5-4 and TRBJ1-2, with D possibly being TRBD1 (6 bases). This CDR3 contains 16 residues. The ends were cut back, 0 bases at V and 8 bases at J, with 20 bases in the middle. CDR1 and CDR2 from the germline V gene are SGHNT and YYREEE (reference sequence). As DNA, the CDR3 is TGTGCCAGCAGCTTGGCCCGGGGGCGGGGGTCTTGGGGCTACACCTTC. As protein: CASSLARGRGSWGYTF.

V gene TRBV19 combines with J gene TRBJ2-2, with TRBD2 identical over 15 bases. This CDR3 region has 20 residues. The germline V gene encodes CDR1 LNHDA and CDR2 SQIVND (reference sequence). V was pared by 7 bases and J by 1 base, with 13 bases of the junction left unmatched. The CDR3 region has the DNA TGTGCCAGTAACCCCCGGGGGACTAGCGGGAGGTCCCTGAACACCGGGGAGCTGTTTTTT. Its translation is CASNPRGTSGRSLNTGELFF. The full variable domain, in which reference TRBV19 and TRBJ2-2 provide the parts outside the CDR3, is DGGITQSPKYLFRKEGQNVTLSCEQNLNHDAMYWYRQDPGQGLRLIYYSQIVNDFQKGDIAEGYSVSREKKESFPLTVTSAQKNPTAFYLCASNPRGTSGRSLNTGELFFGEGSRLTVL.

J is TRBJ2-5 and V is TRBV2; 9 bases align to TRBD2. Germline V gives CDR1 SNHLY, CDR2 FYNNEI. With V trimmed by 3 bases and J by 4 bases, 6 bases remained unmatched. The CDR3 length is 15 residues. The chain's CDR3 is CASSDEAGGRETQYF. CDR3 nucleotides: TGTGCCAGCAGTGACGAGGCGGGAGGGAGAGAGACCCAGTACTTC.

This clone was seen only once. The V gene is TRBV7-9, the J gene TRBJ2-3; TRBD2 aligns across 11 bases. The germline gives CDR1 SEHNR, CDR2 FQNEAQ (reference sequence). Losses at the gene ends were 5 bases for V and 3 bases for J; bases not matched to a gene: 13. The CDR3 has 18 residues. CDR3 in amino acids: CASSAATRLAGYTDTQYF. In nucleotides, the CDR3 is TGTGCCAGCAGCGCAGCAACTCGACTAGCGGGGTATACAGATACGCAGTATTTT.

This clone has a handful of counts. This chain joins TRBV6-1 and TRBJ2-5, with 8 bases fitting TRBD2. This CDR3 contains 16 residues. Germline loops: CDR1 MNHNS, CDR2 SASEGT. After removal of 2 bases from V and 1 base from J, the junction contained 6 bases not matched to a gene. The CDR3 spells CASSEKPGTSQETQYF. The CDR3 DNA reads as TGTGCCAGCAGTGAAAAACCTGGGACTAGCCAAGAGACCCAGTACTTC.

The genes are TRBV9 and TRBJ1-1; the D gene is possibly TRBD1 (6 bases). This CDR3 contains 17 residues. Germline CDR1 reads SGDLS; CDR2 reads YYNGEE. Between the trimmed V and J ends, which lost 0 bases and 6 bases, there was a span of 21 bases. The CDR3 DNA sequence: TGTGCCAGCAGCGTAGCGGCAAGTAAGGGGGAATCAGCTGAAGCTTTCTTT. It codes for CASSVAASKGESAEAFF.

V usage is TRBV6-1 and J usage is TRBJ2-5; tentatively, D is TRBD1 (5 bases). Germline CDR1 is MNHNS and CDR2 is SASEGT. Trimming cost V 0 bases and J 3 bases, with 20 bases left between them. The CDR3 sequence is 18 residues long. CDR3 residues: CASSEAPTGPAQEETQYF. The CDR3 region has the DNA TGTGCCAGCAGTGAAGCGCCTACAGGACCTGCACAAGAAGAGACCCAGTACTTC.

This clone was detected a few times. J is TRBJ2-1 and V is TRBV4-1; TRBD1 matches at 9 bases. Unmatched junction bases numbered 5, after V lost 6 bases and J lost 2 bases. The CDR3 extends over 15 amino acids. Germline-derived CDR1 and CDR2 are MGHRA and YSYEKL. Here the CDR3 reads CASSRDRAPYNEQFF. DNA for the CDR3: TGCGCCAGCAGTCGGGACAGGGCCCCCTACAATGAGCAGTTCTTC.

V and J are TRBV7-8 and TRBJ2-5; 7 nucleotides agree with TRBD2. Per germline, CDR1 SGHVS and CDR2 FQNEAQ. With 5 bases clipped from V and 3 bases from J, the junction kept 12 bases outside the gene matches. CDR3 size: 16 residues. The CDR3, as DNA: TGTGCCAGCAGCAAGGCCCGGTGGCTAGCGGAAGAGACCCAGTACTTC. Its protein product is CASSKARWLAEETQYF.